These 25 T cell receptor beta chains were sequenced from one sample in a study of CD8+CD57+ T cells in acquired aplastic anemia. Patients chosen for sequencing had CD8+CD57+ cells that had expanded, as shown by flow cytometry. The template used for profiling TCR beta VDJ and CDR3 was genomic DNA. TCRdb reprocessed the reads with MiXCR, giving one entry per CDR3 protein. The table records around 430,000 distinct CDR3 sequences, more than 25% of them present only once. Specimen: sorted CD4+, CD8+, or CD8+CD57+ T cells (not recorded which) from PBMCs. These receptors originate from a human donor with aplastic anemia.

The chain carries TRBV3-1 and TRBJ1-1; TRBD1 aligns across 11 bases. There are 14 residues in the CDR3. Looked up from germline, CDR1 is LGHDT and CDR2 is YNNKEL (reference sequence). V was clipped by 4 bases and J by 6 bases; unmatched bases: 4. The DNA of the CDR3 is TGTGCCAGCAGCCGGACAGGGGGCGAGGCTGAAGCTTTCTTT. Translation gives CASSRTGGEAEAFF.

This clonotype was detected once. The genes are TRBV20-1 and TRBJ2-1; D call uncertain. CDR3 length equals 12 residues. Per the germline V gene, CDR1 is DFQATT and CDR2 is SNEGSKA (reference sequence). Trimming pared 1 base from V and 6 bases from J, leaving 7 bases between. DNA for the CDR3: TGCAGTGCTAGAGCGTGGCTCAATGAGCAGTTCTTC. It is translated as CSARAWLNEQFF.

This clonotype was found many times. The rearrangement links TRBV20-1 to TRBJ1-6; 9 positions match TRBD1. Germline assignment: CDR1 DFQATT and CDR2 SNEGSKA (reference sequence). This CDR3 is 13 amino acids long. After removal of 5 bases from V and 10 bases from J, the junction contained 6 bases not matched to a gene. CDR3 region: CSASGTGSSPLHF. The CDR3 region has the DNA TGCAGTGCTTCCGGGACAGGGTCCTCACCCCTCCACTTT.

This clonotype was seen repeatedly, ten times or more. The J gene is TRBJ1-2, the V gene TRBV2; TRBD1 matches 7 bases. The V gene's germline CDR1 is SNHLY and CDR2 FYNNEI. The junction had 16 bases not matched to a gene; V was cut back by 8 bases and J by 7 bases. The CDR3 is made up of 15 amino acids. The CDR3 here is CASSGGRKGATGYTF. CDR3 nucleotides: TGTGCCAGCTCTGGGGGCCGCAAGGGGGCGACTGGCTACACCTTC.

In DNA, the CDR3 is TGCAGTGCTCGGATCTCCTACGAGCAGTACTTC. Protein product: CSARISYEQYF. This chain links TRBV20-1 with TRBJ2-7; D is unclear. CDR1 is DFQATT and CDR2 is SNEGSKA in the germline V gene (reference sequence). V was shortened by 5 bases and J by 0 bases, with 5 bases between the two germline ends. The CDR3 extends over 11 amino acids.

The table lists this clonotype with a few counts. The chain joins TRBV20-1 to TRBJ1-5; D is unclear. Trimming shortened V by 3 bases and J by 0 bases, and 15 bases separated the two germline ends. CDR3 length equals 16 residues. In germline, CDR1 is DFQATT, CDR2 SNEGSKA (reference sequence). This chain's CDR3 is CSARNSRSSSNQPQHF. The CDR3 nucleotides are TGCAGTGCTAGGAACAGTAGGTCCTCTAGCAATCAGCCCCAGCATTTT.

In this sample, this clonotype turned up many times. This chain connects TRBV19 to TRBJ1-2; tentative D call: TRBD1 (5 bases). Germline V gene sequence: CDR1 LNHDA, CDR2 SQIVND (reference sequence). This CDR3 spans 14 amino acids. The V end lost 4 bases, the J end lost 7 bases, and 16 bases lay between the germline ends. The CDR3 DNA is TGTGCCAGTAGTACCGGGAGTTGGGGCTCTGGCTACACCTTC. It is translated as CASSTGSWGSGYTF.

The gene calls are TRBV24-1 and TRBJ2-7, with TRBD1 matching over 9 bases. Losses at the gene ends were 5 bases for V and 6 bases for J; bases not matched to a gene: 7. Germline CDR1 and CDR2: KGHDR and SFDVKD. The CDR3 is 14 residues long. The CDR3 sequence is CATSGHDRGGEQYF. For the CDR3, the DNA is TGTGCCACCAGTGGCCACGACAGGGGGGGCGAGCAGTACTTC.

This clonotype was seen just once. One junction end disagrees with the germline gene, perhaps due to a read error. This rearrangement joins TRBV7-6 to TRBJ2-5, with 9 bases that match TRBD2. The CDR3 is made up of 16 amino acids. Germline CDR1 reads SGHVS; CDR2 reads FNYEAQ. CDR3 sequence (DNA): TGTGCCAGCAGCCGCCCAAGCGGGGGGTACCAAGGGACCCAGTACTTC. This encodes CASSRPSGGYQGTQYF.

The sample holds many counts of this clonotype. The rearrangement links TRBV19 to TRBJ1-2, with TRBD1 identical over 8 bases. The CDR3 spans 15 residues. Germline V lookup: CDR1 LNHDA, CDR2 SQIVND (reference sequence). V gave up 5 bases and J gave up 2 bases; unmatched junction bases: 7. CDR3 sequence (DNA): TGTGCCAGTAGTTCCGGGACAGGAAAGAACTATGGCTACACCTTC. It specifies CASSSGTGKNYGYTF.

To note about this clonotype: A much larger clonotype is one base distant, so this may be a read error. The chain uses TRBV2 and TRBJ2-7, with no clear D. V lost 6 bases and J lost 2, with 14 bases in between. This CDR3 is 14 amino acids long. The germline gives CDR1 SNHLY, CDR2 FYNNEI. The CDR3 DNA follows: TGTGCCAGCAGGACTTCAGGATTCCCCTACGAGCAGTACTTC. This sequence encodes CASRTSGFPYEQYF.

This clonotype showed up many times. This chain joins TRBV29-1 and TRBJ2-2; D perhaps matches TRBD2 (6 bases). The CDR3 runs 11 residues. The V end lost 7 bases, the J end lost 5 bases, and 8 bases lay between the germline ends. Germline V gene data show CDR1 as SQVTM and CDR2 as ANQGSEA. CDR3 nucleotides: TGCAGCGCGGGACTTACCGGGGAGCTGTTTTTT. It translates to CSAGLTGELFF.

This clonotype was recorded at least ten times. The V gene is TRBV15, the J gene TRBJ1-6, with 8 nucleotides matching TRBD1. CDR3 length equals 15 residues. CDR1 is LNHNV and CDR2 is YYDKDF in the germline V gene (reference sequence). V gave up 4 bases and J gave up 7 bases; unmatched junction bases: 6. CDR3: CATSIQTGENSPLHF. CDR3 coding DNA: TGTGCCACCAGCATACAGACAGGGGAAAATTCACCCCTCCACTTT.

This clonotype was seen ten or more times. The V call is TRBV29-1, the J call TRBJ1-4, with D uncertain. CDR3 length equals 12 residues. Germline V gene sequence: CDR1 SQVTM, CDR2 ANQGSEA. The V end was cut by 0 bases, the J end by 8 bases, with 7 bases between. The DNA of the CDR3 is TGCAGCGTTGAAGAGGTCGGGGAAAAACTGTTTTTT. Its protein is CSVEEVGEKLFF.

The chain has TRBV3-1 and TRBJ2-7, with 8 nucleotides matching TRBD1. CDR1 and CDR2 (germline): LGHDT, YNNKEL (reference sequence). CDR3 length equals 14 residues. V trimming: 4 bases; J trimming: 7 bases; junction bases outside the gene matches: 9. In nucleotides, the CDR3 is TGTGCCAGCAGCCCATGGACAGGACAGGGAGAGCAGTACTTC. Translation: CASSPWTGQGEQYF.

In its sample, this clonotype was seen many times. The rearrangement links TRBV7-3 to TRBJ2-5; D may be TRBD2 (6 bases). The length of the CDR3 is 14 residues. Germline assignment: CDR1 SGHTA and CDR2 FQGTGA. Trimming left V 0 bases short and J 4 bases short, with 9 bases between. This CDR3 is CASSLTSGRETQYF. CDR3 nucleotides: TGTGCCAGCAGCTTAACGTCCGGGAGAGAGACCCAGTACTTC. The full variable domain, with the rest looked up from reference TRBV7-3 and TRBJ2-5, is GAGVSQTPSNKVTEKGKYVELRCDPISGHTALYWYRQSLGQGPEFLIYFQGTGAADDSGLPNDRFFAVRPEGSVSTLKIQRTERGDSAVYLCASSLTSGRETQYFGPGTRLLVL.

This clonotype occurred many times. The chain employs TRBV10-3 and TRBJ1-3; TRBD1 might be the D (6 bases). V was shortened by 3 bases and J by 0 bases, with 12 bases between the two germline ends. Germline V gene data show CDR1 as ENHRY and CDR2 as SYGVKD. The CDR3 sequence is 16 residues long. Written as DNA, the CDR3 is TGTGCCATCAGTGATCAACCGGGGGCCTCTGGAAACACCATATATTTT. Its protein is CAISDQPGASGNTIYF.

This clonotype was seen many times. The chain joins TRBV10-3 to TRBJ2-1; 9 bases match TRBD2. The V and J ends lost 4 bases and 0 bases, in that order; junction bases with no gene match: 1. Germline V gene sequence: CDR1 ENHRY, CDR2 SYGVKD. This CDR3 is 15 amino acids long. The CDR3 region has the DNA TGTGCCATCAGTGGTAGCGGGAGCTCCTACAATGAGCAGTTCTTC. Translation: CAISGSGSSYNEQFF.

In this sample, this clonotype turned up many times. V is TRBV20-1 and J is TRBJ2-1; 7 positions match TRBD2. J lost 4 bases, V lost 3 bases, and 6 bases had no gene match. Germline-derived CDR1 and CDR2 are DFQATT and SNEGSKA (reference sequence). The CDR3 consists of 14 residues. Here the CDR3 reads CSASIASGYNEQFF. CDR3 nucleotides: TGCAGTGCTAGTATCGCTAGCGGTTACAATGAGCAGTTCTTC.

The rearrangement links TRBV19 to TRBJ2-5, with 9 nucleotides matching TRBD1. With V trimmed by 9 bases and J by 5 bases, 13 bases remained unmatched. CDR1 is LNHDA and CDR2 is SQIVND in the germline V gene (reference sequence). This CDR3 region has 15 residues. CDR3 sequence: CASRVTGGSWETQYF. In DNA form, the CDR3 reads TGTGCCAGCAGGGTTACAGGGGGCTCGTGGGAGACCCAGTACTTC.

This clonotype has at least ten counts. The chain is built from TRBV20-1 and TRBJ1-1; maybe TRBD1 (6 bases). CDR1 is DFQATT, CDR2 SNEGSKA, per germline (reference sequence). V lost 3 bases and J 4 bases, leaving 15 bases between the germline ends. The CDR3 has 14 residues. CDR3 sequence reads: CSASRDMVVTEAFF. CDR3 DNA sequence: TGCAGTGCTAGCCGGGACATGGTCGTCACTGAAGCTTTCTTT.

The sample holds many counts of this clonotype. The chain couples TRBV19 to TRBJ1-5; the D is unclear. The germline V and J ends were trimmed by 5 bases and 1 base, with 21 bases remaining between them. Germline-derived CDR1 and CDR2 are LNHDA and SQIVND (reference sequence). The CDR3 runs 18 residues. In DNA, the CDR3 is TGTGCCAGTAGTGAAGGCCGACCTACCCTGAGCAGCAATCAGCCCCAGCATTTT. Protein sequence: CASSEGRPTLSSNQPQHF.

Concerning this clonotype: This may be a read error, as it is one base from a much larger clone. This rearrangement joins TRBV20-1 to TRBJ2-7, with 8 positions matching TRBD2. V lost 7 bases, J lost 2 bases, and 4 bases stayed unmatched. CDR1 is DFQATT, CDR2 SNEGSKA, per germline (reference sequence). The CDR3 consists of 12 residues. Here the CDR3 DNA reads TGCAGTGGGGTGACTAGCGCCTACGAGCAGTACTTC. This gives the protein CSGVTSAYEQYF.

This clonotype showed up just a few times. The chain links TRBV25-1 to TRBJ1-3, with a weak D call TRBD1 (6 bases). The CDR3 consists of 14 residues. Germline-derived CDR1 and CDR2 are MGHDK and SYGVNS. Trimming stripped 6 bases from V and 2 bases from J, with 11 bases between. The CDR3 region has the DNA TGTGCCAGCAGATCTACAGGGCCTGGAAACACCATATATTTT. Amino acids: CASRSTGPGNTIYF.

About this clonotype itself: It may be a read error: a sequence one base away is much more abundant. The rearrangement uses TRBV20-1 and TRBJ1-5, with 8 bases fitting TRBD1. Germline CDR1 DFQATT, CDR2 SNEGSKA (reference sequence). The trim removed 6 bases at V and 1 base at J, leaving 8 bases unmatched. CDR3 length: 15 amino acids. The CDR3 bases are TGCAGTGCCTTTGCCGGACAGGGAAGCAATCAGCCCCAGCATTTT. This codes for CSAFAGQGSNQPQHF.